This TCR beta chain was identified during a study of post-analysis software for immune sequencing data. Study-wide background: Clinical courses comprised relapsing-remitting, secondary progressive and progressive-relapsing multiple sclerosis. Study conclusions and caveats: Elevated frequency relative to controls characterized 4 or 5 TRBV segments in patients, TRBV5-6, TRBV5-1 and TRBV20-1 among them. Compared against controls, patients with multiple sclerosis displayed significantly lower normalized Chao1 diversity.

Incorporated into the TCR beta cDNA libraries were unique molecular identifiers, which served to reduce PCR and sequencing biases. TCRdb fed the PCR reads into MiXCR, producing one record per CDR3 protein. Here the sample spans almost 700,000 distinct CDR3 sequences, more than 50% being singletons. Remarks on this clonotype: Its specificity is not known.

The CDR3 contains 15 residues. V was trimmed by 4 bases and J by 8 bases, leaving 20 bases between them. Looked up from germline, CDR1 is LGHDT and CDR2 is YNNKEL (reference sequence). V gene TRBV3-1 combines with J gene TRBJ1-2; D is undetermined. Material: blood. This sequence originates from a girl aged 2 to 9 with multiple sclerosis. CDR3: CASSPRSTPAGGYTF. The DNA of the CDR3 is TGTGCCAGCAGCCCTAGATCCACTCCCGCGGGCGGCTACACCTTC.